The 30 T cell receptor beta chains below come from one sample, sequenced in a study of shared clonotypes between healthy human individuals. Assay used: immunoSEQ multiplex PCR; TCRdb lists only in-frame clones, some missing. Here the sample spans over a million clones, about 80% being singletons. Sample: memory CD4+ T cells from PBMCs. Stated subset: CD45RA-negative fraction. The receptors shown here come from a young man in good health. Some clones in this sample may be carry-over from other donors' samples.

The gene calls are TRBV19 and TRBJ1-5; 9 bases agree with TRBD1. Germline V gene data show CDR1 as LNHDA and CDR2 as SQIVND (reference sequence). There are 16 residues in the CDR3. After removal of 2 bases from V and 5 bases from J, the junction contained 7 bases not matched to a gene. The CDR3 DNA reads as TGTGCCAGTAGTATACTTCCGGGACAGGGCGATCAGCCCCAGCATTTT. Amino acid sequence: CASSILPGQGDQPQHF.

V gene TRBV9 combines with J gene TRBJ2-7; 9 nucleotides agree with TRBD1. Trimming took 3 bases from V and 5 from J; bases not matched to a gene: 3. Germline V gene data show CDR1 as SGDLS and CDR2 as YYNGEE. The CDR3 is 13 amino acids. DNA of the CDR3: TGTGCCAGCAGCGCGGGACAGGGCCACGAGCAGTACTTC. It encodes CASSAGQGHEQYF. Drawing the rest from reference TRBV9 and TRBJ2-7, the complete variable domain is DSGVTQTPKHLITATGQRVTLRCSPRSGDLSVYWYQQSLDQGLQFLIQYYNGEERAKGNILERFSAQQFPDLHSELNLSSLELGDSALYFCASSAGQGHEQYFGPGTRLTVT.

Points on this clone: A much larger clone differs from this one at a single base, so this may be a read error. The V gene is TRBV4-1, the J gene TRBJ1-1; possibly TRBD1 for D (6 bases). Germline V lookup: CDR1 MGHRA, CDR2 YSYEKL. The CDR3 runs 16 residues. The CDR3 bases are TGCGCCAGCGGCCAAGGGGGTCAGGGTAAGAACACTGAAGCTTTCTTT. Translating gives CASGQGGQGKNTEAFF.

The chain joins TRBV4-2 to TRBJ2-7, with 8 nucleotides matching TRBD1. CDR3 size: 15 residues. Germline lookup yields CDR1 LGHNA and CDR2 YNFKEQ. After removal of 6 bases from V and 0 bases from J, the junction contained 7 bases not matched to a gene. CDR3 in amino acids: CASRMGTGGSYEQYF. The CDR3 DNA reads as TGTGCCAGCAGGATGGGAACAGGGGGCTCCTACGAGCAGTACTTC.

This clone showed up just a few times. Additional DNA sequences in this sample encode the identical CDR3. This chain links TRBV28 with TRBJ1-3; D unclear. Trimming cost V 5 bases and J 7 bases, with 6 bases left between them. The CDR3 contains 11 residues. CDR1 and CDR2 from the germline V gene are MDHEN and SYDVKM. The CDR3 is CASSLSNTIYF. CDR3 nucleotide sequence: TGTGCCAGCAGTCTGAGTAACACCATATATTTT.

The chain couples TRBV18 to TRBJ1-4; weak D call: TRBD1 (6 bases). The germline V gene encodes CDR1 KGHSH and CDR2 LQKENI. The CDR3 length is 15 residues. V lost 2 bases, J lost 0 bases, and 7 bases lay in between. The CDR3 DNA is TGTGCCAGCTCACCATGGACAGCAACTAATGAAAAACTGTTTTTT. Protein: CASSPWTATNEKLFF.

J is TRBJ2-5 and V is TRBV27; D is uncertain. The V end was cut by 2 bases, the J end by 6 bases, with 10 bases between. Germline CDR1 and CDR2: MNHEY and SMNVEV (reference sequence). The CDR3 contains 13 residues. The chain's CDR3 is CASSLTPQQTQYF. DNA for the CDR3: TGTGCCAGCAGTTTAACCCCGCAGCAGACCCAGTACTTC.

This chain links TRBV28 with TRBJ2-2, with 12 nucleotides matching TRBD1. CDR1 and CDR2 from the germline V gene are MDHEN and SYDVKM. This CDR3 spans 15 amino acids. The trim removed 4 bases at V and 12 bases at J, leaving 9 bases unmatched. CDR3 sequence (DNA): TGTGCCAGCAGTTCCGGGACAGGGGGCGAGGAAAAGCTGTTTTTT. Translating it yields CASSSGTGGEEKLFF.

This clone turned up a few times. The J gene is TRBJ1-6, the V gene TRBV25-1; D call uncertain. Trimming cost V 4 bases and J 14 bases, with 12 bases left between them. Germline lookup yields CDR1 MGHDK and CDR2 SYGVNS. The CDR3 is 12 amino acids. As DNA, the CDR3 is TGTGCCAGCAGTGCGGGCTTGTGGGCCCTCCACTTT. It translates to CASSAGLWALHF.

V and J are TRBV28 and TRBJ1-5; no firm D call. Germline CDR1 and CDR2: MDHEN and SYDVKM. The CDR3 is 15 amino acids. Trimming shortened V by 7 bases and J by 1 base, and 14 bases separated the two germline ends. In DNA, the CDR3 is TGTGCCAGCACTTCCTCTACACTCAGCAATCAGCCCCAGCATTTT. Amino acids: CASTSSTLSNQPQHF.

The chain couples TRBV2 to TRBJ2-2; 8 positions match TRBD2. Germline V CDR1 and CDR2: SNHLY, FYNNEI. The length of the CDR3 is 15 residues. The V and J ends lost 3 bases and 6 bases, in that order; junction bases with no gene match: 6. CDR3 bases: TGTGCCAGCAGTGAGAGCGGGAGCCCCGCCGGGGAGCTGTTTTTT. Its translation is CASSESGSPAGELFF.

This clone was seen ten or more times. The chain employs TRBV11-2 and TRBJ2-7; maybe TRBD1 (6 bases). The CDR3 loop spans 14 amino acids. Trimming took 4 bases from V and 4 from J, leaving 14 bases between them. Germline CDR1 is SGHAT and CDR2 is FQNNGV. CDR3: CASSSVQGYYEQYF. The CDR3 DNA sequence: TGTGCCAGCAGCTCTGTCCAGGGGTATTACGAGCAGTACTTC.

A few counts support this clone. The gene calls are TRBV7-2 and TRBJ2-7; D remains unclear. Germline V lookup: CDR1 SGHTA, CDR2 FQGNSA. CDR3 length equals 11 residues. The V end lost 3 bases, the J end lost 5 bases, and 5 bases lay between the germline ends. This CDR3 reads CASSFYNEQYF. Here the CDR3 DNA reads TGTGCCAGCAGCTTCTATAACGAGCAGTACTTC.

The rearrangement uses TRBV5-6 and TRBJ1-1; a possible D gene is TRBD1 (6 bases). CDR3 length: 17 residues. V was cut by 3 bases and J by 1 base, with 19 bases left in between. Germline assignment: CDR1 SGHDT and CDR2 YYEEEE. CDR3: CASSSLGWGDTNTEAFF. The CDR3 DNA follows: TGTGCCAGCAGCTCCCTGGGGTGGGGGGACACGAACACTGAAGCTTTCTTT.

This chain uses TRBV4-3 with TRBJ1-4; D gene ambiguous. The germline V and J ends were trimmed by 0 bases and 13 bases, with 12 bases remaining between them. CDR3 length equals 13 residues. The germline V gene has CDR1 LGHNA and CDR2 YSLEER. The CDR3 DNA reads as TGCGCCAGCAGCCAAGATGTCGATCCGGTACTGTTTTTT. This translates into CASSQDVDPVLFF.

This chain uses TRBV28 with TRBJ1-1; D may be TRBD1 (5 bases). The V end was cut by 5 bases, the J end by 7 bases, with 20 bases between. Germline lookup yields CDR1 MDHEN and CDR2 SYDVKM. The CDR3 covers 15 residues. CDR3 DNA sequence: TGTGCCAGCAGTCCTCCCAGGGCCCGGGCCTATGAAGCTTTCTTT. Translation gives CASSPPRARAYEAFF.

This chain connects TRBV18 to TRBJ2-1; the D is unclear. This CDR3 region has 15 residues. Germline CDR1 is KGHSH and CDR2 is LQKENI. Trimming pared 3 bases from V and 5 bases from J, leaving 14 bases between. In DNA, the CDR3 is TGTGCCAGCTCACCCCAAATTGCCGAGAACAATGAGCAGTTCTTC. Translated, it gives CASSPQIAENNEQFF.

Here the CDR3 reads CASSDLDASKNIQYF. The CDR3 region has the DNA TGTGCCAGCAGTGACTTGGACGCGTCCAAAAACATTCAGTACTTC. The chain couples TRBV25-1 to TRBJ2-4; D is ambiguous. This CDR3 comprises 15 residues. V shed 3 bases and J shed 2 bases, with 11 bases lying between them. Germline V gene sequence: CDR1 MGHDK, CDR2 SYGVNS.

This clone was detected a few times. The same CDR3 is also encoded by other DNA sequences in this sample. The chain has TRBV9 and TRBJ1-1; D possibly corresponds to TRBD1 (5 bases). Germline V gene lookup returns CDR1 SGDLS and CDR2 YYNGEE. Trimming took 4 bases from V and 2 from J, leaving 9 bases between them. This CDR3 is built from 13 residues. CDR3 residues: CASSSQGNTEAFF. CDR3 bases: TGTGCCAGCAGCAGCCAGGGAAACACTGAAGCTTTCTTT.

For this clone: A junction end diverges from the germline sequence, so it may reflect a read error. This rearrangement joins TRBV15 to TRBJ1-4, with a possible D match to TRBD1 (6 bases). The germline CDR1 and CDR2 sequences are LNHNV and YYDKDF (reference sequence). There are 15 residues in the CDR3. CDR3 loop: CATSRDRGTGEKLSF. The CDR3 bases are TGTGCCACCAGCAGAGATAGGGGGACGGGTGAAAAACTGTCTTTT. The full variable domain, its missing parts supplied by reference TRBV15 and TRBJ1-4, is DAMVIQNPRYQVTQFGKPVTLSCSQTLNHNVMYWYQQKSSQAPKLLFHYYDKDFNNEADTPDNFQSRRPNTSFCFLDIRSPGLGDTAMYLCATSRDRGTGEKLSFGSGTQLSVL.

In this sample, this clone turned up a few times. The J gene is TRBJ1-2, the V gene TRBV5-4; the match to TRBD1 covers 8 bases. CDR3 size: 17 residues. Germline V gene sequence: CDR1 SGHNT, CDR2 YYREEE (reference sequence). The V and J ends lost 0 bases and 4 bases, in that order; junction bases with no gene match: 11. The DNA for the CDR3 is TGTGCCAGCAGCTTGGTGGACGGCGGGACAGGCGGCTATGGCTACACCTTC. Translation: CASSLVDGGTGGYGYTF.

V usage is TRBV5-8 and J usage is TRBJ2-1; D might be TRBD2 (5 bases). Trimming shortened V by 4 bases and J by 8 bases, and 16 bases separated the two germline ends. The CDR3 extends over 14 amino acids. Germline CDR1 and CDR2: SGHTS and YDEGEE. The CDR3 sequence: CASSSGNHGYEQFF. In DNA form, the CDR3 reads TGTGCCAGCAGCAGCGGAAACCATGGGTATGAGCAGTTCTTC.

The chain combines TRBV4-2 with TRBJ2-7; 7 bases line up with TRBD2. The V gene end was trimmed by 0 bases and the J gene end by 6 bases; junction bases not matched to a gene: 11. Germline CDR1 LGHNA, CDR2 YNFKEQ. This CDR3 has 16 amino acids. The CDR3 is CASSQDMGLSFLEQYF. The DNA of the CDR3 is TGTGCCAGCAGCCAAGATATGGGACTAAGTTTCCTCGAGCAGTACTTC.

This clone was seen only a few times. The gene calls are TRBV5-4 and TRBJ2-5, with D unclear. The V gene's germline CDR1 is SGHNT and CDR2 YYREEE (reference sequence). V dropped 3 bases and J dropped 4 bases, with 13 bases sitting between them. The CDR3 extends over 14 amino acids. The CDR3 region is CASSSILGSETQYF. DNA of the CDR3: TGTGCCAGCAGCTCCATCCTGGGGTCAGAGACCCAGTACTTC.

The J gene is TRBJ2-7, the V gene TRBV28; 8 bases fit TRBD1. CDR3 length: 14 residues. The V gene end was trimmed by 1 base and the J gene end by 5 bases; junction bases not matched to a gene: 4. CDR1 is MDHEN and CDR2 is SYDVKM in the germline V gene. The CDR3, as DNA: TGTGCCAGCAGTTTATCAGTGACAGGGGACGAGCAGTACTTC. Amino acids: CASSLSVTGDEQYF.

Worth noting for this clone: The germline gene is not matched at one end of the junction; a read error may be the cause. The CDR3 DNA reads TGTGCCAGCAGTGTTTGGAGAGAGACCCAGTACTTC. Translation: CASSVWRETQYF. This sequence joins TRBV10-3 and TRBJ2-5; no definite D call. The germline CDR1 and CDR2 sequences are ENHRY and SYGVKD. The CDR3 has 12 residues.

The rearrangement joins TRBV6-4 to TRBJ1-5; 9 nucleotides line up with TRBD1. After removal of 0 bases from V and 8 bases from J, the junction contained 11 bases not matched to a gene. This CDR3 has 17 residues. CDR1 is MRHNA and CDR2 is SNTAGT in the germline V gene. The CDR3, as DNA: TGTGCCAGCAGTGACTCGGGGCTAACAGGGGGCGAAGAGCCCCAGCATTTT. Protein product: CASSDSGLTGGEEPQHF.

The rearrangement links TRBV28 to TRBJ2-7; 8 bases fit TRBD1. The CDR3 contains 17 residues. V was clipped by 5 bases and J by 2 bases; unmatched bases: 14. Germline loops: CDR1 MDHEN, CDR2 SYDVKM. DNA of the CDR3: TGTGCCAGCAGTCCCGAACACAGGGGGTCGGTTACCTACGAGCAGTACTTC. It encodes CASSPEHRGSVTYEQYF.

The chain recombines TRBV27 with TRBJ2-3; 8 nucleotides line up with TRBD1. Per the germline V gene, CDR1 is MNHEY and CDR2 is SMNVEV (reference sequence). The CDR3 has 14 amino acids. V shed 5 bases and J 4 bases; nucleotides not matched to a gene: 5. As DNA, the CDR3 is TGTGCCAGCAGTACCGACAGGGGAGCAGATACGCAGTATTTT. It yields the protein CASSTDRGADTQYF.

V is TRBV10-3 and J is TRBJ1-3, with D hard to call. Germline assignment: CDR1 ENHRY and CDR2 SYGVKD. V gave up 6 bases and J gave up 3 bases, with 18 bases separating them. The CDR3 contains 16 residues. The CDR3 DNA follows: TGTGCCATCAGCCCGCACTCGGGGTCCCTTGGAAACACCATATATTTT. Translation gives CAISPHSGSLGNTIYF.